The clone carrying this TCR beta chain was seen a single time. Per the authors' pipeline: Amplification of reference gene primers was used by the study to estimate nucleated cell counts. TCRdb keeps only in-frame clones here, not all; method: immunoSEQ multiplex PCR. The DNA gave D and trimming, while V, J and clone size come from that table. The table shows approximately 140,000 clones, with under 85% occurring only once. CDR3 size: 16 residues. Germline V gene data show CDR1 as SGHRS and CDR2 as YFSETQ. V was trimmed by 2 bases and J by 9 bases, leaving 24 bases between them. The entry originates in a study of blood T cell repertoires in COVID-19. Study overall: In each case, the material was cDNA or gDNA derived from T cells, B-cell-depleted T cells, or PBMCs.

This receptor was obtained from a woman of 80 years or more in a cohort sampled during active or convalescent COVID-19. The sample was peripheral blood. The chain combines TRBV5-1 with TRBJ2-7, with D tentatively TRBD1 (6 bases). CDR3 sequence reads: CASSLLPGHYRLGQYF. The CDR3 DNA reads as TGCGCCAGCAGCTTATTGCCGGGACACTACCGGCTGGGGCAGTACTTC.